These T cell receptor beta chains were read from a single sample in a study of control samples from healthy donors and cancer patients. Clones were sequenced by immunoSEQ multiplex PCR, and TCRdb holds only the in-frame ones, with some missing. The table shows around 28,000 clones, with just under 90% occurring only once. Sample: PBMCs. The source of these receptors is a woman aged 40 to 49 with lung cancer. Both conserved end residues are part of each CDR3. D genes are given only for firm matches. Clone size is not always given. Where it is, it says once, few, many or a class for expanded clones.

j_call v_call clone_size d_call cdr3_nt cdr3_aa
TRBJ1-5 TRBV21-1 few . TGTGCCAGCAGCAAAGTAGAGACAGATAGCAATCAGCCCCAGCATTTT CASSKVETDSNQPQHF
TRBJ1-2 TRBV6-5 few . TGTGCCAGCAGGAAGACCCTCGACGACTATGGCTACACCTTC CASRKTLDDYGYTF
TRBJ1-2 TRBV30 . . TGTGCCTGGACCGGCGACTCGTATGGCTACACCTTC CAWTGDSYGYTF
TRBJ2-3 TRBV5-4 . TRBD2 TGTGCCAGCAGCTTGTTCCAGCGGGGGGGCACAGATACGCAGTATTTT CASSLFQRGGTDTQYF
TRBJ1-6 TRBV6-2/TRBV6-3 . . TGTGCCAGCAGTTACCAGCTTGGGACCGGTCAATCCCTCCACTTT CASSYQLGTGQSLHF
TRBJ2-5 TRBV6-4 . . TGTGCCAGCAGTCCGACGCCTCAAGAGACCCAGTACTTC CASSPTPQETQYF
TRBJ1-4 TRBV15 once . TGTGCCACCAGCAGAGACACCGGACACAATGAAAAACTGTTTTTT CATSRDTGHNEKLFF
TRBJ1-2 TRBV7-9 . . TGTGCCAGCAGCTACCGGACGAGCGGGGCCTCTTACACCTTC CASSYRTSGASYTF
TRBJ1-1 TRBV6-5 . . TGTGCCAGCAGTTTTAGGCAGGCCAACACTGAAGCTTTCTTT CASSFRQANTEAFF
TRBJ2-7 TRBV6-5 . . TGTGCCAGCAGTCCGTCGGGTAGCGAGCAGTACTTC CASSPSGSEQYF
TRBJ2-7 TRBV15 . . TGTGCCACCAGGAGGGGGAGCTCCTACGAGCAGTACTTC CATRRGSSYEQYF